This T cell receptor beta chain was obtained from a study of blood T cell repertoires in COVID-19. Notes on this clone: The sample contains more than one DNA sequence encoding this CDR3.

Per the study methods: From reference gene primer amplification, estimates of nucleated cell counts were derived. Data came from immunoSEQ multiplex PCR; TCRdb stores just in-frame clones and leaves some out. V, J and clone size are taken as reported in that table, and D and trimming were inferred from the DNA itself. The sample carries 250,000 or so clones, around 90% recorded once. V was shortened by 0 bases and J by 2 bases, with 6 bases between the two germline ends. This CDR3 has 13 amino acids. Germline CDR1 reads SGDLS; CDR2 reads YYNGEE. The receptor comes from a woman aged 25 to 39 with acute or convalescent COVID-19. The sequenced sample consisted of peripheral blood. This chain uses TRBV9 with TRBJ2-7, with a weak D call TRBD2 (6 bases). The CDR3 DNA reads as TGTGCCAGCAGCGTAGGCGGGACCTACGAGCAGTACTTC. This gives the protein CASSVGGTYEQYF.